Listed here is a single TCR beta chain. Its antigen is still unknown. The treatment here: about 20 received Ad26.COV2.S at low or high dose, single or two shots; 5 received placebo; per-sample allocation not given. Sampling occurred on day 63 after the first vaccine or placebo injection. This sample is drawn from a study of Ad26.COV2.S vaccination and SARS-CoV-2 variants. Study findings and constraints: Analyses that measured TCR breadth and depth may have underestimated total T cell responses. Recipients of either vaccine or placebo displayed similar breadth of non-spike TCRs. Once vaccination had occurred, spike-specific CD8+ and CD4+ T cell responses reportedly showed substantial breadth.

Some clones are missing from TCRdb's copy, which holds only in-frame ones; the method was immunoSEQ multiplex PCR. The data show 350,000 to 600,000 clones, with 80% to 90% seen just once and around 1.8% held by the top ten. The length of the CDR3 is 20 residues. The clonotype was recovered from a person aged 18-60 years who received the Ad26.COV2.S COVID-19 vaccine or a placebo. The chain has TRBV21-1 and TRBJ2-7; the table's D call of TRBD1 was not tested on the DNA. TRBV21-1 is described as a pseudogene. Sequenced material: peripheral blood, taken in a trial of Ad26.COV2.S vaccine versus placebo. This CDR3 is CASSKTGRWTGRMDLYEQYF. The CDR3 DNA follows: TGTGCCAGCAGCAAAACGGGTAGGTGGACAGGTAGAATGGATCTATACGAGCAGTACTTC.